A single sample gave rise to the 18 T cell receptor beta chains below, sequenced in a study of shared clonotypes between healthy human individuals. CD45RO-negative cells were positively selected for CCR7, leaving out terminally differentiated effector memory CD45RA+ cells. Sequencing used immunoSEQ multiplex PCR; TCRdb keeps in-frame clones, though not all of them. The table lists about 2.1 million clones, 93% of them singletons. The sample was naive CD8+ T cells from PBMCs. The receptors were sampled from a man aged 18-30 years in good health. Some clones in this sample may be carry-over from other donors' samples.

This clone was observed a few times. This chain connects TRBV27 to TRBJ2-7; no reliable D call. The germline V gene encodes CDR1 MNHEY and CDR2 SMNVEV (reference sequence). Between the trimmed V and J ends, which lost 5 bases and 4 bases, there was a span of 12 bases. This CDR3 contains 13 residues. CDR3 loop: CASSPRPQYEQYF. CDR3 nucleotides: TGTGCCAGCAGTCCCCGACCCCAGTACGAGCAGTACTTC.

The chain links TRBV11-2 to TRBJ2-7; TRBD2 matches at 10 bases. This CDR3 has 16 amino acids. Germline-derived CDR1 and CDR2 are SGHAT and FQNNGV. V lost 1 base, J lost 3 bases, and 6 bases stayed unmatched. CDR3 in DNA: TGTGCCAGCAGCTTAGCGCTTGGACTAGCGGACTACGAGCAGTACTTC. Protein: CASSLALGLADYEQYF.

The chain has TRBV6-4 and TRBJ2-7; TRBD2 matches 8 bases. Germline CDR1 is MRHNA and CDR2 is SNTAGT. The CDR3 is made up of 13 amino acids. Trimming cost V 3 bases and J 7 bases; bases outside gene matches: 5. The CDR3 here is CASSEGLVGEQYF. As DNA, the CDR3 is TGTGCCAGCAGTGAGGGACTAGTGGGTGAGCAGTACTTC.

The genes are TRBV5-4 and TRBJ2-7; 9 nucleotides line up with TRBD1. The germline gives CDR1 SGHNT, CDR2 YYREEE (reference sequence). This CDR3 comprises 14 residues. With V trimmed by 2 bases and J by 5 bases, 5 bases remained unmatched. As DNA, the CDR3 is TGTGCCAGCAGCTTCGGGACAGGGTGGCACGAGCAGTACTTC. This codes for CASSFGTGWHEQYF.

The chain joins TRBV10-3 to TRBJ2-3; D possibly matches TRBD1 or TRBD2 (5 bases each). Per the germline V gene, CDR1 is ENHRY and CDR2 is SYGVKD. This CDR3 contains 14 residues. Trimming left V 3 bases short and J 2 bases short, with 9 bases between. The CDR3 region is CAISDQGDTDTQYF. CDR3 bases: TGTGCCATCAGTGACCAGGGAGACACAGATACGCAGTATTTT.

The V and J genes are TRBV4-1 and TRBJ2-5, with D possibly being TRBD1 or TRBD2 (6 bases each). Germline CDR1 MGHRA, CDR2 YSYEKL. The CDR3 runs to 16 residues. Between the trimmed V and J ends, which lost 1 base and 2 bases, there was a span of 14 bases. The CDR3 reads CASSQVRGGPQETQYF. The CDR3 nucleotides read TGCGCCAGCAGCCAAGTTAGAGGGGGGCCTCAAGAGACCCAGTACTTC.

This rearrangement joins TRBV30 to TRBJ2-7, with D possibly TRBD2 on 5 matching bases. The germline CDR1 and CDR2 sequences are GTSNPN and SVGIG (reference sequence). The CDR3 loop spans 13 amino acids. Deletions cut 1 base from V and 3 bases from J, with 10 bases between. The CDR3, as DNA: TGTGCCTGGAGTGAGAGGGCCTTCTACGAGCAGTACTTC. Translating gives CAWSERAFYEQYF.

The chain employs TRBV7-9 and TRBJ1-2, with D tentatively TRBD1 (6 bases). V lost 0 bases to trimming and J lost 11 bases, with 22 bases between them. The germline V gene has CDR1 SEHNR and CDR2 FQNEAQ (reference sequence). The length of the CDR3 is 16 residues. CDR3 protein: CASSLAPADSTGLYTF. CDR3 coding DNA: TGTGCCAGCAGCTTAGCCCCCGCGGACAGTACGGGACTATACACCTTC.

The genes are TRBV7-9 and TRBJ2-1, with D perhaps TRBD1 (6 bases). CDR1 SEHNR and CDR2 FQNEAQ come from the germline V gene (reference sequence). The V gene lost 5 bases and the J gene lost 0 bases, with 14 bases spanning the gap. The CDR3 is made up of 16 amino acids. CDR3 sequence (DNA): TGTGCCAGCAGCCCAAGGGGGAGAACCTCCTACAATGAGCAGTTCTTC. Protein product: CASSPRGRTSYNEQFF.

The gene calls are TRBV19 and TRBJ1-2, with D possibly being TRBD1 (6 bases). The CDR3 totals 15 residues. Germline V gene lookup returns CDR1 LNHDA and CDR2 SQIVND (reference sequence). V dropped 5 bases and J dropped 4 bases, with 17 bases sitting between them. The CDR3 DNA reads TGTGCCAGTAGTCCCTCGACAGGAAATTCCTATGGCTACACCTTC. Encoded protein: CASSPSTGNSYGYTF.

This chain joins TRBV9 and TRBJ2-1; D is possibly TRBD1 (6 bases). The CDR3 runs 14 residues. Trimming shortened V by 3 bases and J by 4 bases, and 11 bases separated the two germline ends. Germline loops: CDR1 SGDLS, CDR2 YYNGEE. This CDR3 reads CASSAQGTYNEQFF. In nucleotides, the CDR3 is TGTGCCAGCAGCGCACAGGGTACTTACAATGAGCAGTTCTTC.

V and J are TRBV2 and TRBJ1-3; D uncertain. The germline V gene encodes CDR1 SNHLY and CDR2 FYNNEI. Trimming cost V 7 bases and J 4 bases, with 5 bases left between them. The CDR3 is 11 residues long. The CDR3 DNA reads as TGTGCCAGCAATCTCGGAAACACCATATATTTT. Its protein is CASNLGNTIYF.

CDR3 protein: CASSQEFSLQGYGYTF. DNA of the CDR3: TGCGCCAGCAGCCAAGAGTTCAGCCTCCAAGGCTATGGCTACACCTTC. V usage is TRBV4-1 and J usage is TRBJ1-2; D is ambiguous. The CDR3 has 16 residues. V was cut by 0 bases and J by 4 bases, with 15 bases left in between. CDR1 and CDR2 from the germline V gene are MGHRA and YSYEKL.

V gene TRBV13 combines with J gene TRBJ2-3, with 11 bases that match TRBD2. Germline CDR1 PRHDT, CDR2 FYEKMQ (reference sequence). The J segment lost 2 bases and the V segment lost 5 bases, leaving 9 bases of the junction unmatched. The CDR3 runs to 17 residues. CDR3 coding DNA: TGTGCCAGCAGCACCTCCCTAGCGGGAGGATACACAGATACGCAGTATTTT. It yields the protein CASSTSLAGGYTDTQYF.

A single count supports this clone. The chain combines TRBV4-1 with TRBJ2-1; D uncertain. V was pared by 4 bases and J by 9 bases, with 7 bases between. Germline values: CDR1 MGHRA, CDR2 YSYEKL. The CDR3 is made up of 11 amino acids. The CDR3: CASSPGPEQFF. CDR3 nucleotides: TGCGCCAGCAGCCCAGGACCTGAGCAGTTCTTC.

The chain joins TRBV9 to TRBJ1-2; D gene unclear. This CDR3 spans 15 amino acids. Germline V gene sequence: CDR1 SGDLS, CDR2 YYNGEE. Between the trimmed V and J ends, which lost 4 bases and 0 bases, there was a span of 13 bases. CDR3 protein: CASSKGNLANYGYTF. CDR3 DNA: TGTGCCAGCAGCAAAGGGAACCTAGCTAACTATGGCTACACCTTC.

This chain connects TRBV9 to TRBJ2-7, with a possible D match to TRBD1 (7 bases). The CDR3 has 16 amino acids. The germline CDR1 and CDR2 sequences are SGDLS and YYNGEE. Trimming stripped 0 bases from V and 0 bases from J, with 13 bases between. The CDR3 is CASSVGGDSVSYEQYF. The CDR3 DNA reads TGTGCCAGCAGCGTAGGGGGGGACAGCGTCTCCTACGAGCAGTACTTC.

The chain joins TRBV28 to TRBJ1-2; a possible D gene is TRBD1 (5 bases). This CDR3 has 15 residues. CDR1 is MDHEN, CDR2 SYDVKM, per germline. V was pared by 2 bases and J by 2 bases, with 12 bases between. DNA for the CDR3: TGTGCCAGCAGTTTAACGGGACTGGGGAACTATGGCTACACCTTC. Its translation: CASSLTGLGNYGYTF.